Below, 17 T cell receptor beta chains from the same sample are listed, as sequenced in a study of blood T cell repertoires in COVID-19. The method was immunoSEQ multiplex PCR; TCRdb's version includes in-frame clones alone and lacks a portion of them. The profile covers approximately 390,000 clones, with roughly 89% appearing a single time and 6.5% taken by the ten largest. Material for sequencing was peripheral blood. The receptors originated from a man aged 18 to 29 with active or convalescent COVID-19.

The V gene is TRBV7-3, the J gene TRBJ1-6; D remains ambiguous. Deletions cut 1 base from V and 9 bases from J, with 7 bases between. This CDR3 comprises 13 residues. The germline CDR1 and CDR2 sequences are SGHTA and FQGTGA. The CDR3 region has the DNA TGTGCCAGCAGCTTAATAGTTGGTTCACCCCTCCACTTT. Amino acids: CASSLIVGSPLHF.

This rearrangement joins TRBV28 to TRBJ2-2; a possible D gene is TRBD2 (6 bases). The CDR3 length is 13 residues. V lost 5 bases to trimming and J lost 6 bases, with 10 bases between them. Germline CDR1 and CDR2: MDHEN and SYDVKM. Here the CDR3 reads CASSRWGAGELFF. Here the CDR3 DNA reads TGTGCCAGCAGTCGGTGGGGGGCCGGGGAGCTGTTTTTT.

The rearrangement uses TRBV28 and TRBJ1-6, with TRBD1 matching over 8 bases. Trimming took 3 bases from V and 10 from J; bases not matched to a gene: 5. The germline V gene has CDR1 MDHEN and CDR2 SYDVKM. The CDR3 is 14 amino acids. The CDR3 coding sequence is TGTGCCAGCAGTTTGGACAGGGTGCGGTCACCCCTCCACTTT. It yields the protein CASSLDRVRSPLHF.

The chain is built from TRBV4-1 and TRBJ2-1; the D gene is possibly TRBD2 (6 bases). The CDR3 sequence is 17 residues long. V gave up 0 bases and J gave up 2 bases, with 14 bases separating them. Germline V gene data show CDR1 as MGHRA and CDR2 as YSYEKL. The CDR3 region is CASSQDRRETAYNEQFF. The CDR3 DNA is TGCGCCAGCAGCCAAGATCGACGGGAGACCGCCTACAATGAGCAGTTCTTC.

This chain joins TRBV9 and TRBJ1-1, with D possibly TRBD1 on 5 matching bases. V lost 1 base to trimming and J lost 1 base, with 8 bases between them. CDR1 is SGDLS, CDR2 YYNGEE, per germline. The CDR3 is made up of 14 amino acids. The CDR3 DNA sequence: TGTGCCAGCAGCGTAAGGACATGGAACACTGAAGCTTTCTTT. Translation: CASSVRTWNTEAFF.

The chain carries TRBV6-5 and TRBJ1-1, with unresolved D. V dropped 2 bases and J dropped 4 bases, with 11 bases sitting between them. This CDR3 contains 14 residues. Germline-derived CDR1 and CDR2 are MNHEY and SVGAGI. The CDR3 loop is CASSYGRIPTEAFF. The CDR3 coding sequence is TGTGCCAGCAGTTACGGCAGGATCCCCACTGAAGCTTTCTTT.

The chain uses TRBV5-1 and TRBJ2-2; 9 bases map to TRBD1. Trimming took 5 bases from V and 6 from J; bases not matched to a gene: 8. Germline V gene data show CDR1 as SGHRS and CDR2 as YFSETQ. The CDR3 is 15 amino acids. As DNA, the CDR3 is TGCGCCAGCAGGCGAACCGGGACAGGGCCCGGGGAGCTGTTTTTT. Residues: CASRRTGTGPGELFF.

The chain combines TRBV11-2 with TRBJ1-1; D call uncertain. V lost 4 bases to trimming and J lost 8 bases, with 20 bases between them. The CDR3 spans 15 residues. Germline lookup yields CDR1 SGHAT and CDR2 FQNNGV. CDR3 sequence reads: CASSYGGPGGWEAFF. CDR3 nucleotide sequence: TGTGCCAGCAGCTACGGAGGGCCTGGTGGTTGGGAAGCTTTCTTT.

This clone occurred once. The chain couples TRBV27 to TRBJ1-2; 7 bases map to TRBD1. The CDR3 is 15 residues long. The V gene's germline CDR1 is MNHEY and CDR2 SMNVEV (reference sequence). With 4 bases clipped from V and 5 bases from J, the junction kept 10 bases outside the gene matches. CDR3 bases: TGTGCCAGCAGTTCCCTCGGACAGGAGCTTTATGGCTACACCTTC. Its translation is CASSSLGQELYGYTF.

The rearrangement links TRBV7-2 to TRBJ2-5; no clear D gene. V was shortened by 4 bases and J by 5 bases, with 11 bases between the two germline ends. The germline gives CDR1 SGHTA, CDR2 FQGNSA. The CDR3 runs to 13 residues. This CDR3 reads CASSSSEEETQYF. CDR3 coding DNA: TGTGCCAGCAGCTCCTCAGAGGAGGAGACCCAGTACTTC.

The V call is TRBV5-6, the J call TRBJ1-1; D uncertain. Trimming removed 1 base from V and 6 bases from J, with 10 bases in between. This CDR3 spans 13 amino acids. Per the germline V gene, CDR1 is SGHDT and CDR2 is YYEEEE. Written as DNA, the CDR3 is TGTGCCAGCAGCTTGTACACCCCTCCTGAAGCTTTCTTT. This encodes CASSLYTPPEAFF.

This chain connects TRBV19 to TRBJ2-7; 9 bases are shared with TRBD1. From germline, CDR1 is LNHDA and CDR2 SQIVND (reference sequence). The CDR3 spans 13 residues. V shed 2 bases, J shed 5 bases, and the junction held 1 base outside the gene matches. The CDR3 sequence: CASSIRDRDEQYF. CDR3 nucleotide sequence: TGTGCCAGTAGTATAAGGGACAGGGACGAGCAGTACTTC.

V gene TRBV10-2 combines with J gene TRBJ2-3; perhaps TRBD2 as D (6 bases). The V gene lost 8 bases and the J gene lost 0 bases, with 12 bases spanning the gap. The CDR3 has 14 amino acids. Germline CDR1 WSHSY, CDR2 SAAADI. In DNA form, the CDR3 reads TGCGCCAGCGCGGACTATGCTAGCACAGATACGCAGTATTTT. This translates into CASADYASTDTQYF.

The gene calls are TRBV5-4 and TRBJ2-7; TRBD1 agrees at 7 bases. CDR3 length: 15 residues. Per germline, CDR1 SGHNT and CDR2 YYREEE (reference sequence). The J segment lost 3 bases and the V segment lost 1 base, leaving 7 bases of the junction unmatched. The CDR3 DNA sequence: TGTGCCAGCAGCTTGTCCGGGACAGCGTTCTACGAGCAGTACTTC. This codes for CASSLSGTAFYEQYF.

This chain uses TRBV28 with TRBJ1-5; TRBD1 is a possible D gene (5 bases). V shed 5 bases and J shed 2 bases, with 16 bases lying between them. Germline lookup yields CDR1 MDHEN and CDR2 SYDVKM. The CDR3 is 16 amino acids. The CDR3 loop is CASSHRLLGGNQPQHF. CDR3 coding DNA: TGTGCCAGCAGTCACCGACTCTTAGGGGGCAATCAGCCCCAGCATTTT.

CDR3 amino acids: CASSYSGKSSYEQYF. For the CDR3, the DNA is TGTGCCAGCAGTTACTCGGGCAAGAGCTCCTACGAGCAGTACTTC. The rearrangement uses TRBV6-2 or TRBV6-3 and TRBJ2-7; D ambiguous. V gave up 0 bases and J gave up 0 bases, with 9 bases separating them. The V gene's germline CDR1 is MNHEY and CDR2 SVGEGT. This CDR3 is built from 15 residues.

This clone was recorded once. V and J are TRBV24-1 and TRBJ1-1, with D perhaps matching TRBD1 (5 bases). This CDR3 comprises 16 residues. Trimming removed 2 bases at V and 1 base at J, with 13 bases between. Germline lookup yields CDR1 KGHDR and CDR2 SFDVKD. CDR3 amino acids: CATSDSGGAKNTEAFF. The CDR3 bases are TGTGCCACCAGTGATTCCGGTGGGGCAAAGAACACTGAAGCTTTCTTT.